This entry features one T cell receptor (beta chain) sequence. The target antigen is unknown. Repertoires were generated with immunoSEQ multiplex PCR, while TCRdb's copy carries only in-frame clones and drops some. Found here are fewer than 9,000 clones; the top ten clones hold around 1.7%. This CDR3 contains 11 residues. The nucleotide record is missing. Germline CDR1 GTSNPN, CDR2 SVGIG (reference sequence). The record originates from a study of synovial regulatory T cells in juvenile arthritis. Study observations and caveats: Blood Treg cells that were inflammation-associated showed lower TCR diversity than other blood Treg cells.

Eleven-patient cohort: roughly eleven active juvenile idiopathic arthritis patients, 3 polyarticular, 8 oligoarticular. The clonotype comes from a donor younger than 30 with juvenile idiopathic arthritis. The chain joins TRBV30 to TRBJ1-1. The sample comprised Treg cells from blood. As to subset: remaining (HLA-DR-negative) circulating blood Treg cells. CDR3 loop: CAWQGAFEAFF.